One sample yielded the 26 T cell receptor beta chains listed below, sequenced in a study of blood T cell repertoires in COVID-19 (dated by TCRdb to 2018 to 2021). Preparation of the library involved the immunoSEQ multiplex PCR assay. TCRdb mirrors the immuneACCESS table, restricted to in-frame sequences. Some clones are absent from its copies; in checked studies, under half trace to an unresolved V gene, and the reason for the others is unknown. A total of 90,000 to 140,000 clones appear in this sample, about four fifths of them only once. The ten largest clonotypes hold just over 15% of the sample. The specimen was peripheral blood. The source of these receptors is a woman older than 75 with acute or convalescent COVID-19.

The V gene is TRBV28, the J gene TRBJ1-4, with a weak D call TRBD1 (6 bases). This CDR3 contains 15 residues. The V gene's germline CDR1 is MDHEN and CDR2 SYDVKM. Deletions cut 6 bases from V and 2 bases from J, with 13 bases between. The CDR3 protein is CASRSGQRTNEKLFF. The CDR3 bases are TGTGCCAGCAGGTCCGGACAGCGTACTAATGAAAAACTGTTTTTT. The variable domain in full, with the rest retrieved from reference TRBV28 and TRBJ1-4, is DVKVTQSSRYLVKRTGEKVFLECVQDMDHENMFWYRQDPGLGLRLIYFSYDVKMKEKGDIPEGYSVSREKKERFSLILESASTNQTSMYLCASRSGQRTNEKLFFGSGTQLSVL.

This chain uses TRBV10-3 with TRBJ2-3; 8 nucleotides agree with TRBD2. V trimming: 6 bases; J trimming: 1 base; junction bases outside the gene matches: 6. The CDR3 runs to 15 residues. Germline CDR1 reads ENHRY; CDR2 reads SYGVKD. The CDR3 DNA reads as TGTGCCATCAGCAACGGGACTAGGGGCACAGATACGCAGTATTTT. The encoded protein is CAISNGTRGTDTQYF.

The gene calls are TRBV27 and TRBJ1-5; D call uncertain. Germline CDR1 is MNHEY and CDR2 is SMNVEV (reference sequence). The V end lost 6 bases, the J end lost 5 bases, and 17 bases lay between the germline ends. The CDR3 spans 15 residues. CDR3 coding DNA: TGTGCCAGCAGCTCTGGGCAGACCCTTCATCAGCCCCAGCATTTT. Translation gives CASSSGQTLHQPQHF.

This sequence joins TRBV6-1 and TRBJ1-2, with 7 nucleotides matching TRBD1. Trimming cost V 3 bases and J 8 bases; bases outside gene matches: 18. CDR1 and CDR2 (germline): MNHNS, SASEGT. The CDR3 runs to 17 residues. CDR3 coding DNA: TGTGCCAGCAGTGATTTATCAGGGGGACCAGGGAGCTGGGGCTACACCTTC. This sequence encodes CASSDLSGGPGSWGYTF.

The J gene is TRBJ2-7, the V gene TRBV12-2; the table gives TRBD2 as D, unverified against the DNA. TRBV12-2 has pseudogene status. CDR3 length equals 18 residues. The CDR3 region has the DNA TGTGCAAGTCGCTCGGGACTAGCGGGACTACATTACACCTACGAGCAGTACTTC. Its protein is CASRSGLAGLHYTYEQYF.

V is TRBV6-5 and J is TRBJ2-5; 8 bases are shared with TRBD2. The germline gives CDR1 MNHEY, CDR2 SVGAGI. With 6 bases clipped from V and 5 bases from J, the junction kept 2 bases outside the gene matches. The length of the CDR3 is 12 residues. The CDR3 loop reads CASSRGGETQYF. The CDR3 nucleotides are TGTGCCAGCAGCCGGGGGGGGGAGACCCAGTACTTC.

V usage is TRBV7-9 and J usage is TRBJ2-7; D is undetermined. The V end was cut by 5 bases, the J end by 6 bases, with 11 bases between. Germline V lookup: CDR1 SEHNR, CDR2 FQNEAQ (reference sequence). The CDR3 runs 12 residues. CDR3 nucleotide sequence: TGTGCCAGCAGCCAGGTGTTTGGCGAGCAGTACGTC. Translation: CASSQVFGEQYV.

The rearrangement joins TRBV11-3 to TRBJ2-1; perhaps TRBD2 as D (6 bases). This CDR3 is 13 amino acids long. V gave up 5 bases and J gave up 4 bases, with 9 bases separating them. CDR1 SGHNT and CDR2 YENEEA come from the germline V gene. CDR3 residues: CASSGDLYNEQFF. Written as DNA, the CDR3 is TGTGCCAGCAGCGGGGACTTGTACAATGAGCAGTTCTTC.

V usage is TRBV28 and J usage is TRBJ1-5; 9 nucleotides line up with TRBD1. Trimming at V came to 5 bases and at J to 9 bases, leaving 2 bases not matched to a gene. CDR1 is MDHEN and CDR2 is SYDVKM in the germline V gene. The CDR3 totals 12 residues. CDR3 residues: CASSGQGRPQHF. The CDR3 DNA sequence: TGTGCCAGCAGTGGACAGGGGAGGCCCCAGCATTTT.

V and J are TRBV4-2 and TRBJ2-3; 10 bases align to TRBD1. Trimming removed 0 bases from V and 5 bases from J; junction bases left unmatched: 11. Germline CDR1 reads LGHNA; CDR2 reads YNFKEQ. The CDR3 length is 18 residues. CDR3 coding DNA: TGTGCCAGCAGCCAAGAGTGGGGACAGGGGACAACCTTAGATACGCAGTATTTT. It is translated as CASSQEWGQGTTLDTQYF.

The chain links TRBV5-6 to TRBJ2-7; TRBD2 aligns across 9 bases. Germline V lookup: CDR1 SGHDT, CDR2 YYEEEE. The CDR3 length is 15 residues. Germline trimming cut 0 bases from V and 5 bases from J; bases unmatched to any gene: 6. The CDR3 nucleotides are TGTGCCAGCAGCTTGGTATCTCTAGCGGGAAACGAGCAGTACTTC. It encodes CASSLVSLAGNEQYF.

The chain employs TRBV4-3 and TRBJ1-1, with 7 bases that match TRBD1. Germline V gene sequence: CDR1 LGHNA, CDR2 YSLEER. The junction had 6 bases not matched to a gene; V was cut back by 0 bases and J by 2 bases. The CDR3 length is 16 residues. The CDR3 DNA is TGCGCCAGCAGCCAAGATGACAGGGAGAGTAACACTGAAGCTTTCTTT. Its protein is CASSQDDRESNTEAFF.

The chain links TRBV7-9 to TRBJ2-3; 10 positions match TRBD1. Per germline, CDR1 SEHNR and CDR2 FQNEAQ (reference sequence). V shed 5 bases, J shed 4 bases, and the junction held 6 bases outside the gene matches. CDR3 length: 15 amino acids. The CDR3 bases are TGTGCCAGCAGCCAAGGGGACAGGGGTCCAGATACGCAGTATTTT. Translated: CASSQGDRGPDTQYF. Based on the CDR3 plus reference TRBV7-9 and TRBJ2-3, the full variable domain is DTGVSQNPRHKITKRGQNVTFRCDPISEHNRLYWYRQTLGQGPEFLTYFQNEAQLEKSRLLSDRFSAERPKGSFSTLEIQRTEQGDSAMYLCASSQGDRGPDTQYFGPGTRLTVL.

This chain joins TRBV12-5 and TRBJ1-3; tentative D call: TRBD1 (5 bases). Trimming left V 4 bases short and J 2 bases short, with 15 bases between. The CDR3 loop spans 16 amino acids. The V gene's germline CDR1 is LGHNT and CDR2 FRNRAP. The CDR3 loop is CASGSPRGGTGNTIYF. The CDR3 region has the DNA TGTGCTAGTGGTTCCCCTCGTGGGGGGACTGGAAACACCATATATTTT.

This clone occurred once. The chain has TRBV19 and TRBJ1-4; D may be TRBD1 (6 bases). Trimming shortened V by 5 bases and J by 3 bases, and 16 bases separated the two germline ends. CDR1 is LNHDA, CDR2 SQIVND, per germline (reference sequence). The CDR3 covers 16 residues. DNA of the CDR3: TGTGCCAGTAGTGCCGCAAAATGGACAGCTAATGAAAAACTGTTTTTT. Its protein is CASSAAKWTANEKLFF.

V is TRBV2 and J is TRBJ2-3, with D maybe TRBD2 (6 bases). The germline gives CDR1 SNHLY, CDR2 FYNNEI. V lost 7 bases and J lost 11, with 22 bases in between. The CDR3 has 14 residues. CDR3 DNA sequence: TGTGCCAGCAACGCAGGAGGGGCGGGACGGGAGCAGTATTTT. This gives the protein CASNAGGAGREQYF.

In DNA form, the CDR3 reads TGCAGCGTGCGGGGAGCCTACAATGAGCAGTTCTTC. It codes for CSVRGAYNEQFF. The V call is TRBV29-1, the J call TRBJ2-1, with D perhaps matching TRBD2 (6 bases). V lost 6 bases and J 2 bases, leaving 8 bases between the germline ends. The germline CDR1 and CDR2 sequences are SQVTM and ANQGSEA. The CDR3 length is 12 residues.

The chain links TRBV6-1 to TRBJ2-3, with 9 positions matching TRBD1. The V and J ends lost 1 base and 6 bases, in that order; junction bases with no gene match: 5. The V gene's germline CDR1 is MNHNS and CDR2 SASEGT. The CDR3 consists of 15 residues. The CDR3 loop is CASSEEDRGPDTQYF. Here the CDR3 DNA reads TGTGCCAGCAGTGAAGAGGACAGGGGACCCGATACGCAGTATTTT.

This chain uses TRBV2 with TRBJ2-5; no reliable D call. CDR1 SNHLY and CDR2 FYNNEI come from the germline V gene. The V end lost 3 bases, the J end lost 6 bases, and 14 bases lay between the germline ends. This CDR3 is 14 amino acids long. The CDR3: CASSEGRLKKTQYF. The CDR3 DNA reads as TGTGCCAGCAGTGAGGGCAGGTTAAAAAAGACCCAGTACTTC.

The chain combines TRBV6-1 with TRBJ2-3; no clear D. Trimming took 2 bases from V and 3 from J, leaving 15 bases between them. CDR3 length: 16 residues. Germline loops: CDR1 MNHNS, CDR2 SASEGT. The chain's CDR3 is CASSEKLGRLTDTQYF. The CDR3 DNA sequence: TGTGCCAGCAGTGAAAAATTGGGCAGGTTAACAGATACGCAGTATTTT.

The chain has TRBV7-2 and TRBJ2-7; the D gene is possibly TRBD2 (6 bases). Trimming pared 1 base from V and 2 bases from J, leaving 15 bases between. This CDR3 is 16 amino acids long. Germline lookup yields CDR1 SGHTA and CDR2 FQGNSA. In DNA form, the CDR3 reads TGTGCCAGCAGCTTAGGGGCCGGGACTCTCCCCTACGAGCAGTACTTC. This encodes CASSLGAGTLPYEQYF.

V usage is TRBV2 and J usage is TRBJ1-1; no firm D call. The CDR3 runs to 15 residues. Germline assignment: CDR1 SNHLY and CDR2 FYNNEI. V was pared by 4 bases and J by 2 bases, with 14 bases between. CDR3 sequence: CASSAKVGSNTEAFF. The CDR3 DNA sequence: TGTGCCAGCAGTGCCAAAGTGGGCTCAAACACTGAAGCTTTCTTT.

V gene TRBV28 combines with J gene TRBJ2-3, with 8 bases matching TRBD2. CDR1 is MDHEN, CDR2 SYDVKM, per germline. The CDR3 totals 18 residues. Losses at the gene ends were 6 bases for V and 2 bases for J; bases not matched to a gene: 16. For the CDR3, the DNA is TGTGCCAGCAGCGTCGTACTAGCGGACCCCACCGACACAGATACGCAGTATTTT. Its protein is CASSVVLADPTDTDTQYF.

J is TRBJ2-4 and V is TRBV5-1; possibly TRBD2 for D (6 bases). Germline assignment: CDR1 SGHRS and CDR2 YFSETQ. The CDR3 runs to 16 residues. V was clipped by 6 bases and J by 6 bases, with 22 bases between them. The CDR3 loop is CASTLVGTGPLNIQYF. DNA of the CDR3: TGCGCCAGCACCCTGGTTGGGACTGGGCCATTAAACATTCAGTACTTC.

This clone was seen more than once but under ten times. This rearrangement joins TRBV5-1 to TRBJ1-2; D is perhaps TRBD1 (6 bases). CDR1 SGHRS and CDR2 YFSETQ come from the germline V gene. The CDR3 spans 14 residues. The ends were cut back, 3 bases at V and 1 base at J, with 10 bases in the middle. The CDR3 is CASSSGTYNYGYTF. The DNA for the CDR3 is TGCGCCAGCAGCTCCGGGACATATAACTATGGCTACACCTTC.

This chain uses TRBV7-2 with TRBJ1-5, with D perhaps TRBD1 (5 bases). The V end was cut by 5 bases, the J end by 0 bases, with 11 bases between. CDR1 is SGHTA and CDR2 is FQGNSA in the germline V gene. The CDR3 has 15 residues. The CDR3 spells CASSPRGGSNQPQHF. The CDR3, as DNA: TGTGCCAGCAGCCCAAGGGGTGGTAGCAATCAGCCCCAGCATTTT.